These T cell receptor beta chains were read from a single sample in a study of T cells in Graves' hyperthyroidism and ophthalmopathy. A single record per CDR3 protein comes from TCRdb applying MiXCR to the multiplex PCR reads. The table records 500,000 to 600,000 distinct CDR3 sequences, 16% of them present only once. Sequenced input: blood. The receptors originated from a woman between 18 and 29 years old with Graves' hyperthyroidism. Both conserved end residues are part of each CDR3. A D gene is named only where the DNA matches it firmly. Not all rows give a size; the values are once, few, many and, for expanded clones, a class.

D: .
J: TRBJ2-2
size: .
V: TRBV5-4
CDR3: CASRIEGQNTGELFF
DNA: TGTGCCAGCCGAATCGAGGGACAGAACACCGGGGAGCTGTTTTTT

D: .
J: TRBJ2-1
size: medium-sized
V: TRBV20-1
CDR3: CSAPPTEYNEQFF
DNA: TGCAGTGCTCCACCGACCGAATACAATGAGCAGTTCTTC

D: TRBD2
J: TRBJ2-5
size: many
V: TRBV29-1
CDR3: CSVERTSGRMETQYF
DNA: TGCAGCGTTGAGAGGACTAGCGGGAGAATGGAGACCCAGTACTTC

D: TRBD2
J: TRBJ2-1
size: many
V: TRBV11-3
CDR3: CASSPGYSGSNEQFF
DNA: TGTGCCAGCAGCCCGGGTTATAGCGGGAGCAATGAGCAGTTCTTC

D: .
J: TRBJ1-1
size: many
V: TRBV3-1
CDR3: CASSHFGKRKPNTEAFF
DNA: TGTGCCAGCAGCCATTTTGGTAAGAGGAAGCCAAACACTGAAGCTTTCTTT

D: .
J: TRBJ1-1
size: many
V: TRBV10-3
CDR3: CAVAGTGRDTEAFF
DNA: TGTGCCGTCGCGGGAACAGGAAGGGACACTGAAGCTTTCTTT

D: .
J: TRBJ2-1
size: .
V: TRBV4-1
CDR3: CASSQRTNEQFF
DNA: TGCGCCAGCAGCCAACGTACGAATGAGCAGTTCTTC

D: TRBD1
J: TRBJ1-2
size: .
V: TRBV5-1
CDR3: CASSLTRGTNGYTF
DNA: TGCGCCAGCAGCCTGACCAGGGGGACTAATGGCTACACCTTC

D: TRBD2
J: TRBJ2-4
size: many
V: TRBV2
CDR3: CASSDPAGGLAKNIQYF
DNA: TGTGCCAGCAGTGACCCAGCGGGGGGGCTAGCCAAAAACATTCAGTACTTC

D: TRBD1
J: TRBJ1-5
size: many
V: TRBV27
CDR3: CASSSRRGRGQGQPQHF
DNA: TGTGCCAGCAGTTCTCGCCGGGGCAGGGGGCAAGGTCAGCCCCAGCATTTT

D: TRBD1
J: TRBJ1-2
size: many
V: TRBV7-2
CDR3: CASTFGDRGYGYTF
DNA: TGTGCCAGCACCTTTGGGGACAGGGGCTATGGCTACACCTTC

D: .
J: TRBJ2-7
size: .
V: TRBV19
CDR3: CASSRIDAYEQYF
DNA: TGTGCCAGTAGCAGAATCGATGCCTACGAGCAGTACTTC

D: .
J: TRBJ2-1
size: many
V: TRBV20-1
CDR3: CSARGNSYNEQFF
DNA: TGCAGTGCTAGAGGTAACAGCTACAATGAGCAGTTCTTC

D: .
J: TRBJ1-4
size: many
V: TRBV5-1
CDR3: CASSFQGRGEKLFF
DNA: TGCGCCAGCAGCTTTCAGGGGCGAGGTGAAAAACTGTTTTTT

D: .
J: TRBJ1-2
size: .
V: TRBV12-3/TRBV12-4
CDR3: CATSISFYGYTF
DNA: TGTGCGACGTCGATCAGTTTCTATGGCTACACCTTC

D: TRBD1
J: TRBJ2-1
size: .
V: TRBV18
CDR3: CASSPDRAAEQFF
DNA: TGTGCCAGCTCACCGGACAGGGCCGCCGAGCAGTTCTTC

D: .
J: TRBJ2-7
size: many
V: TRBV7-6
CDR3: CASSSGGDEQYF
DNA: TGTGCCAGCAGCTCGGGCGGGGACGAGCAGTACTTC

D: .
J: TRBJ1-1
size: many
V: TRBV2
CDR3: CASKKVMNTEAFF
DNA: TGTGCCAGCAAGAAGGTTATGAACACTGAAGCTTTCTTT

D: .
J: TRBJ1-5
size: many
V: TRBV28
CDR3: CASSLGFRGSDQPQHF
DNA: TGTGCCAGCAGTTTAGGGTTCCGGGGTAGTGATCAGCCCCAGCATTTT

D: .
J: TRBJ1-4
size: few
V: TRBV10-3
CDR3: CAISDPGARGEKLFF
DNA: TGTGCCATCAGTGATCCCGGGGCTCGTGGTGAAAAACTGTTTTTT

D: .
J: TRBJ2-5
size: .
V: TRBV20-1
CDR3: CSARPLGAGVEQTQYF
DNA: TGCAGTGCTCGCCCCCTAGGGGCAGGGGTCGAGCAGACCCAGTACTTC

D: .
J: TRBJ1-1
size: .
V: TRBV7-8
CDR3: CASSTRHNLFQAFF
DNA: TGTGCCAGCAGCACAAGACACAATCTATTTCAAGCTTTCTTT

D: TRBD2
J: TRBJ2-1
size: few
V: TRBV27
CDR3: CASSPRASRLAGGPLDEQFF
DNA: TGTGCCAGCAGCCCACGAGCTTCTCGACTAGCGGGAGGGCCGCTCGATGAGCAGTTCTTC

D: TRBD2
J: TRBJ2-3
size: .
V: TRBV20-1
CDR3: CSARALAGTYDTRYF
DNA: TGCAGTGCTAGAGCACTAGCGGGGACCTACGATACGCGGTATTTT

D: .
J: TRBJ2-2
size: few
V: TRBV20-1
CDR3: CSASEETGELFF
DNA: TGCAGTGCTTCAGAGGAAACCGGGGAGCTGTTTTTT

D: .
J: TRBJ1-1
size: many
V: TRBV2
CDR3: CASSDLGGRTEAFF
DNA: TGTGCCAGCAGTGATCTGGGAGGAAGGACTGAAGCTTTCTTT

D: .
J: TRBJ2-7
size: many
V: TRBV29-1
CDR3: CSVEVTGSYEQYF
DNA: TGCAGCGTTGAAGTTACAGGGTCCTACGAGCAGTACTTC

D: .
J: TRBJ1-1
size: few
V: TRBV20-1
CDR3: CSARDLRAKNTEAFF
DNA: TGCAGTGCTAGAGATCTTAGGGCCAAAAACACTGAAGCTTTCTTT

D: TRBD1
J: TRBJ1-2
size: .
V: TRBV19
CDR3: CASSKTGTGGYGYTF
DNA: TGTGCCAGTAGTAAAACCGGGACAGGGGGTTATGGCTACACCTTC

D: TRBD2
J: TRBJ2-3
size: few
V: TRBV19
CDR3: CASKSGGRPTDTQYF
DNA: TGTGCCAGTAAGAGCGGGGGGAGGCCTACAGATACGCAGTATTTT

D: .
J: TRBJ1-5
size: few
V: TRBV5-1
CDR3: CASSLAPADQPQHF
DNA: TGCGCCAGCAGCTTGGCCCCGGCAGATCAGCCCCAGCATTTT

D: .
J: TRBJ1-1
size: few
V: TRBV18
CDR3: CASSPFIGGNTEAFF
DNA: TGTGCCAGCTCACCGTTTATCGGCGGGAACACTGAAGCTTTCTTT

D: TRBD2
J: TRBJ2-1
size: many
V: TRBV20-1
CDR3: CSARDTAGEVNEQFF
DNA: TGCAGTGCTAGAGATACAGCGGGAGAGGTCAATGAGCAGTTCTTC

D: TRBD2
J: TRBJ2-1
size: few
V: TRBV18
CDR3: CASSPTSGDSYNEQFF
DNA: TGTGCCAGCTCACCAACTAGCGGGGACTCCTACAATGAGCAGTTCTTC

D: .
J: TRBJ2-3
size: many
V: TRBV5-1
CDR3: CASSAGPITDTQYF
DNA: TGCGCCAGCAGCGCGGGCCCCATCACAGATACGCAGTATTTT

D: .
J: TRBJ2-5
size: many
V: TRBV3-1
CDR3: CASSPRVKQETQYF
DNA: TGTGCCAGCAGCCCCCGGGTCAAACAAGAGACCCAGTACTTC

D: .
J: TRBJ2-4
size: once
V: TRBV20-1
CDR3: CSARVFDGIQYF
DNA: TGCAGTGCTAGAGTATTCGATGGCATTCAGTACTTC

D: .
J: TRBJ2-7
size: many
V: TRBV28
CDR3: CASRTGTLNNEQYF
DNA: TGTGCCAGCAGAACCGGGACACTAAACAACGAGCAGTACTTC

D: .
J: TRBJ2-3
size: .
V: TRBV7-3
CDR3: CASSWGLGATDTQYF
DNA: TGTGCCAGCAGCTGGGGCTTAGGGGCTACAGATACGCAGTATTTT

D: TRBD2
J: TRBJ2-2
size: many
V: TRBV6-5
CDR3: CASSYSRGTSELGELFF
DNA: TGTGCCAGCAGTTACTCGAGGGGGACTAGCGAGTTGGGGGAGCTGTTTTTT

D: .
J: TRBJ1-4
size: many
V: TRBV7-9
CDR3: CASSPGTGNEKLFF
DNA: TGTGCCAGCAGCCCCGGGACGGGAAATGAAAAACTGTTTTTT

D: .
J: TRBJ1-4
size: .
V: TRBV19
CDR3: CASSIAAFNEKLFF
DNA: TGTGCCAGTAGTATAGCGGCATTTAATGAAAAACTGTTTTTT

D: .
J: TRBJ1-1
size: .
V: TRBV5-8
CDR3: CASSAEGSPFPNTEAFF
DNA: TGTGCCAGCAGCGCCGAAGGCTCACCCTTTCCGAACACTGAAGCTTTCTTT